This T cell receptor (beta chain) was captured by sequencing in a study of identical twins (dated by TCRdb to 2016 to 2017). Background for the entire study: To test whether fetal clonotypes persist, this study deep-sequenced TCR alpha and beta repertoires from monozygotic twins, from unrelated adults of various ages, and from cord blood. To rule out contamination, replicate twin experiments were performed at different times with different library preparation protocols. Broad study findings and their caveats: Compared with coincidental sharing between unrelated individuals, an excess of low generation-probability sequences was observed among out-of-frame TCR alpha sequences shared between twins. In monozygotic twins, out-of-frame TCR alpha sharing was systematically underestimated by recombination models, although the models agreed with sharing between unrelated individuals. Abundant cord blood beta clonotypes had fewer insertions, young adult naive repertoires showed a similar but weaker trend, and memory repertoires showed no such trend. Excess twin sharing in beta out-of-frame sequences was weaker because fewer shared sequences lowered the signal-to-noise ratio. Conclusions relied on cross-sectional statistical analysis, since the same donors could not be followed over many years. Invariant T cells such as MAIT and iNKT could partly confound zero-insertion analyses, although diverse VJ usage argued against such confounding for most clonotypes.

Trimming at the junction amounts to 0 bases on V and 6 bases on J, and the germline ends lie 14 bases apart. The CDR3 goes from the cysteine to the phenylalanine over 15 residues. Only the CDR3 DNA is retained, 45 bases long and in frame from the first base. CDR1 and CDR2 were assigned from the germline V gene as SGHRS and YFSETQ. As regards this clonotype: Its antigen is currently not known. No base-level quality is on record; no much larger clone is a single base apart.

Every donor in the study was a healthy Caucasian. The researchers also sequenced three unrelated adults who were not twins: a male aged 18 to 29, a male aged 50 to 60, and a female aged 50 to 60. Miltenyi CD45RO+ enrichment and human naive T-cell isolation kits were used to isolate memory (CD45RO+) and naive T cells from PBMC. Libraries were built with 5' RACE. The listed sequencing device is Illumina HiSeq 2000. Template switching added a universal primer binding site, and the final cDNA carried a unique molecular identifier that allowed TCR cDNA molecules to be counted accurately. Specific primers in the conserved constant-segment region were used to synthesize first-strand cDNA for TCR alpha and beta chains. To control for contamination, every cDNA library was double barcoded, receiving both a SMART-Mk sample barcode and Illumina barcodes. TruSeq adapter sequences and Illumina sample barcodes were added in two successive PCR steps. The TCR alpha and beta cDNA libraries were sequenced on the Illumina HiSeq platform using custom primers. As for the authors' bioinformatics: Unique molecular identifiers were extracted from raw reads with MiGEC, and CDR3 positions were determined with MiXCR. For each individual, recombination models were inferred using an EM algorithm with the repgenHMM and IGoR tools. The tcR package in R was used for shared clonotype analysis, with sharing normalized by the product of cloneset sizes. To study raw recombination without the effects of thymic and clonal selection, out-of-frame nonproductive sequences were analyzed. TCRdb reprocessed the public reads (quality trimming at Q25 with fastp, clone calling with MiXCR) and kept in-frame beta chains. All rows with the same CDR3 protein become a single entry with the most common DNA and genes. Clone size and V and J calls follow TCRdb, not the original study. The sample has around 370,000 distinct CDR3 sequences on record, approximately 10% of them singletons. Approximately 9.3% of the sample is held by the ten biggest clonotypes.

The sequence came from a woman aged 50 to 60 in good health. This sequence uses TRBV5-1 and TRBJ2-3; a tentative D match to TRBD1 spans 7 bases. Sequenced sample: naive T cells sorted from blood. Per the publication, the cell subset or site label means: cells isolated with a human naive T-cell isolation kit. The CDR3 is CASSLAGGRSDTQYF. The nucleotide sequence reads as follows: TGCGCCAGCAGCTTGGCAGGGGGGAGGTCCGATACGCAGTATTTT.